The 9 T cell receptor beta chains below all came from one sample that was sequenced in a study of blood T cells in healthy people across ages. A second PCR of roughly 7 to 11 cycles used a sample-barcoded 5' primer and a J-beta primer mix. Via MiXCR, TCRdb re-called the 5' RACE reads, giving one row per CDR3 protein. The sample lists nearly 800,000 distinct CDR3 sequences, 45% to 70% seen once, with more than 25% in the top ten. Sequenced: blood. The receptor set was obtained from a man aged 35 to 55 in good health.

There are a few counts of this clonotype. V usage is TRBV29-1 and J usage is TRBJ2-1, with 7 bases matching TRBD2. CDR1 and CDR2 (germline): SQVTM, ANQGSEA. The CDR3 loop spans 13 amino acids. Germline trimming cut 2 bases from V and 10 bases from J; bases unmatched to any gene: 8. CDR3 loop: CSVESLAALEQFF. The CDR3 DNA reads as TGCAGCGTTGAAAGCCTAGCGGCTCTGGAGCAGTTCTTC.

This clonotype was recorded a few times. V gene TRBV7-3 combines with J gene TRBJ2-5; D unclear. This CDR3 is built from 13 residues. Trimming removed 1 base at V and 8 bases at J, with 11 bases between. Per germline, CDR1 SGHTA and CDR2 FQGTGA. CDR3 DNA: TGTGCCAGCAGCTTAAATCATCCGGCCACCCAGTACTTC. Protein: CASSLNHPATQYF.

The chain joins TRBV10-2 to TRBJ2-5, with TRBD2 matching 10 bases. Judging by the DNA end, TRBJ2-7 fits better; the J call may be wrong. Germline CDR1 WSHSY, CDR2 SAAADI. This CDR3 region has 12 residues. The CDR3 reads CASEPSGGEQYF. The DNA of the CDR3 is TGCGCCAGCGAACCTAGCGGGGGCGAGCAGTACTTC.

The V and J genes are TRBV5-6 and TRBJ2-5; D unresolved. Germline assignment: CDR1 SGHDT and CDR2 YYEEEE. The germline V and J ends were trimmed by 4 bases and 11 bases, with 18 bases remaining between them. The CDR3 has 13 amino acids. This chain's CDR3 is CASSRIIESEQYF. The CDR3 DNA follows: TGTGCCAGCAGCCGGATTATCGAGAGTGAGCAGTACTTC. The variable domain in full, with the rest retrieved from reference TRBV5-6 and TRBJ2-5, is DAGVTQSPTHLIKTRGQQVTLRCSPKSGHDTVSWYQQALGQGPQFIFQYYEEEERQRGNFPDRFSGHQFPNYSSELNVNALLLGDSALYLCASSRIIESEQYFGPGTRLLVL.

V gene TRBV3-1 combines with J gene TRBJ2-5; TRBD1 is a possible D gene (6 bases). Between the trimmed V and J ends, which lost 1 base and 3 bases, there was a span of 12 bases. This CDR3 is built from 15 residues. Germline V gives CDR1 LGHDT, CDR2 YNNKEL (reference sequence). For the CDR3, the DNA is TGTGCCAGCAGCCAAGGAGGGACAACGAAAGAGACCCAGTACTTC. Translated: CASSQGGTTKETQYF.

Here the CDR3 DNA reads TGTGCCAGCAGCCAAGGCCCCCGTAACCAAGAGACCCAGTACTTC. Its translation: CASSQGPRNQETQYF. V and J are TRBV14 and TRBJ2-5; no reliable D call. The CDR3 is made up of 15 amino acids. V shed 1 base and J shed 0 bases, with 9 bases lying between them. Germline V gene sequence: CDR1 SGHDN, CDR2 FVKESK.

Only a few counts were recorded for this clonotype. This chain joins TRBV20-1 and TRBJ1-1; 9 positions match TRBD1. Germline loops: CDR1 DFQATT, CDR2 SNEGSKA (reference sequence). V lost 1 base to trimming and J lost 1 base; unmatched junction nucleotides: 7. The CDR3 length is 16 residues. The CDR3 sequence is CSARGGDRGWNTEAFF. The CDR3, as DNA: TGCAGTGCTAGAGGGGGCGACAGGGGGTGGAACACTGAAGCTTTCTTT.

Many counts were recorded for this clonotype. V gene TRBV20-1 combines with J gene TRBJ2-3; tentatively, D is TRBD1 (6 bases). The CDR3 spans 15 residues. CDR1 and CDR2 (germline): DFQATT, SNEGSKA (reference sequence). V was clipped by 3 bases and J by 5 bases, with 18 bases between them. CDR3 nucleotides: TGCAGTGCTAGTGCGGCAGGGGATTACGGAGATACGCAGTATTTT. Translating it yields CSASAAGDYGDTQYF.

The V call is TRBV29-1, the J call TRBJ2-1; 13 bases fit TRBD2. With V trimmed by 6 bases and J by 1 base, 6 bases remained unmatched. CDR1 and CDR2 (germline): SQVTM, ANQGSEA. The CDR3 runs to 16 residues. CDR3 loop: CSVAGLAGDSYNEQFF. The DNA of the CDR3 is TGCAGCGTGGCCGGACTAGCGGGAGATTCCTACAATGAGCAGTTCTTC.